Sequencing of this T cell receptor (beta chain) was carried out in a study of tumor-infiltrating lymphocytes in primary liver carcinoma. Findings of the study overall: Overlap between tumor regions exceeded overlap of tumor with adjacent tissue or blood.

From around 20-30 mg of unsorted bulk tissue, DNA and RNA were co-extracted together. Chronic HBV infection, untreated so far, was present in the patients. Reverse transcription of roughly 0.5 ug total RNA with a constant-region primer produced TCR beta cDNA. Three rounds of nested multiplex PCR with slightly modified ARM-PCR produced TCR beta libraries. A C-beta reverse primer and TRBV1-TRBV30 forward primers served in each of the first two PCR rounds, at ten to eleven cycles apiece. TCRdb independently ran MiXCR on the multiplex PCR reads; one entry per CDR3 protein. The sample lists tens of thousands of distinct CDR3 sequences; around 70% were seen once. As regards this clonotype: What it recognizes is unknown. The junction and the germline gene differ at one end; a read error may be behind it.

Germline V gene data show CDR1 as SQVTM and CDR2 as ANQGSEA. The CDR3 runs to 11 residues. The sequencing sample was made of liver tumor tissue from sampling region 2. Subset noted: tumor region T2, inferior pole. The sequence was obtained from a man in his forties with primary liver carcinoma and hepatitis B virus infection. The J gene is TRBJ2-2, the V gene TRBV29-1; 7 positions match TRBD1. The CDR3 here is CSVLYTGVLFF. CDR3 nucleotides: TGCAGCGTCCTTTACACAGGGGTGCTGTTTTTT.